This record looks at one T cell receptor beta chain sequence and its context. Seattle patient enrollment occurred during active infection, with longitudinal follow-up thereafter. These data belong to a study of blood T cell repertoires in COVID-19. Clones were sequenced by immunoSEQ multiplex PCR, and TCRdb holds only the in-frame ones, with some missing. Of 150,000 or so clones listed, around 89% are singletons. This CDR3 spans 16 amino acids. CDR1 and CDR2 (germline): SGHTA, FQGTGA. Trimming removed 6 bases at V and 0 bases at J, with 12 bases between. V and J are TRBV7-3 and TRBJ2-6, with TRBD1 as a possible D gene (6 bases). This receptor was taken from a man between 60 and 75 years old with COVID-19, enrolled during active disease. Sequenced: peripheral blood. The CDR3: CASSIYRASGANVLTF. The CDR3 DNA reads TGTGCCAGCAGTATCTACAGGGCCTCTGGGGCCAACGTCCTGACTTTC.